The TCR beta chain under discussion was sequenced for a study of blood T cell repertoires in COVID-19. Looking at the study overall: Acute and convalescent COVID-19 specimens originated in the United States, Italy and Spain. PBMCs, B-cell-depleted T cells, or T cells were the source of the cDNA or gDNA that made up the material.

Original processing methods: Using reference gene primer amplification, nucleated cell counts were estimated. The data were produced by immunoSEQ multiplex PCR, yet TCRdb's version contains in-frame clones alone and is incomplete. V, J and clone size derive from that table, while D and trimming were established from the DNA sequence. The table shows 150,000 to 200,000 clones, with 60% to 85% occurring only once. The CDR3 is 12 residues long. V lost 5 bases to trimming and J lost 5 bases, with 13 bases between them. Germline-derived CDR1 and CDR2 are GTSNPN and SVGIG (reference sequence). In this sample, this clone turned up a few times.

This chain links TRBV30 with TRBJ2-7; D might be TRBD2 (6 bases). The sequencing input was peripheral blood. The source is a man between 60 and 75 years old with acute or convalescent COVID-19. CDR3 residues: CAWDGGGNEQYF. In nucleotides, the CDR3 is TGTGCCTGGGACGGCGGAGGGAACGAGCAGTACTTC.